This T cell receptor (beta chain) was retrieved from a study of kidney transplant recipient with SARS-CoV-2 infection. A single record per CDR3 protein comes from TCRdb applying MiXCR to the reads. Counted here are approximately 250,000 distinct CDR3 sequences, 29% occurring once; the ten biggest clones make up about 7%. The CDR3 has 14 residues. Note on this clonotype: This may be a read error: a much more frequent sequence differs by one nucleotide.

This receptor was taken from a male patient in his thirties who had COVID-19 and was a kidney transplant recipient. Among the T cells, some may be from the graft donor. Sequenced material: a blood sample, taken at baseline and around day 110 from a kidney transplant recipient. This chain joins TRBV12-3 or TRBV12-4 and TRBJ2-3; D tentatively fits TRBD1 or TRBD2 (5 bases each). The DNA end is a closer match to TRBJ2-5, so the J assignment may be wrong. The CDR3 bases are TGTGCCAGCAGTTTTGGGGCTAGCCGGGAGACCCAGTACTTC. Translation: CASSFGASRETQYF.